One sample yielded the 15 T cell receptor beta chains listed below, sequenced in a study of blood T cell repertoires in COVID-19. Clones were read by immunoSEQ multiplex PCR, and TCRdb kept only the in-frame ones, dropping some. This sample has over 35,000 clones, with approximately 89% found just once. Input material: peripheral blood. Receptor source: a man in his sixties with active or convalescent COVID-19.

The V gene is TRBV4-3, the J gene TRBJ1-5; D unresolved. The germline V gene encodes CDR1 LGHNA and CDR2 YSLEER. There are 13 residues in the CDR3. Trimming removed 0 bases at V and 7 bases at J, with 7 bases between. The DNA for the CDR3 is TGCGCCAGCAGCCAAGATCGGAGGCAGCCCCAGCATTTT. Its translation is CASSQDRRQPQHF.

This clone has more than one count but fewer than ten. The chain has TRBV13 and TRBJ2-3; no reliable D call. Germline V CDR1 and CDR2: PRHDT, FYEKMQ (reference sequence). The CDR3 has 16 amino acids. The V gene lost 5 bases and the J gene lost 0 bases, with 15 bases spanning the gap. DNA of the CDR3: TGTGCCAGCAGCAGAAAGCAGGTTTCTAGCACAGATACGCAGTATTTT. Its protein is CASSRKQVSSTDTQYF.

The chain is built from TRBV5-1 and TRBJ2-6; 9 bases are a match to TRBD2. This CDR3 comprises 16 residues. Germline V CDR1 and CDR2: SGHRS, YFSETQ. V lost 4 bases and J lost 1; bases outside the gene matches: 3. CDR3 loop: CASSEREVSGANVLTF. The CDR3 nucleotides are TGCGCCAGCAGCGAGCGGGAGGTATCTGGGGCCAACGTCCTGACTTTC.

V is TRBV19 and J is TRBJ2-2, with D possibly matching TRBD1 (7 bases). This CDR3 comprises 15 residues. The germline CDR1 and CDR2 sequences are LNHDA and SQIVND (reference sequence). The V gene lost 5 bases and the J gene lost 9 bases, with 19 bases spanning the gap. The CDR3 region is CASSPRARGRRELFF. CDR3 nucleotide sequence: TGTGCCAGTAGTCCAAGGGCCAGGGGGAGGAGGGAGCTGTTTTTT.

The genes are TRBV19 and TRBJ1-6; D is unresolved. The V and J ends lost 6 bases and 1 base respectively, with 7 bases between them. Per the germline V gene, CDR1 is LNHDA and CDR2 is SQIVND (reference sequence). The CDR3 is 14 residues long. CDR3 residues: CASSRGSYNSPLHF. Written as DNA, the CDR3 is TGTGCCAGTAGCAGAGGGTCCTATAATTCACCCCTCCACTTT.

This clone was detected only once. The chain links TRBV5-1 to TRBJ2-1; 7 positions agree with TRBD2. CDR3 size: 15 residues. Germline-derived CDR1 and CDR2 are SGHRS and YFSETQ. V lost 5 bases and J lost 2; bases outside the gene matches: 7. This CDR3 reads CASRGSGITYNEQFF. CDR3 sequence (DNA): TGCGCCAGCAGGGGGAGCGGGATTACCTACAATGAGCAGTTCTTC.

The rearrangement uses TRBV16 and TRBJ2-1; D is unclear. Trimming took off 1 base at V and 1 base at J, with 8 bases between the two ends. The CDR3 is 15 residues long. Looked up from germline, CDR1 is KGHSY and CDR2 is FQNENV. The CDR3 DNA is TGTGCCAGCAGCCAATTGGGCAGTTCCTACAATGAGCAGTTCTTC. It yields the protein CASSQLGSSYNEQFF.

The V gene is TRBV19, the J gene TRBJ2-3; 7 bases match TRBD2. The V and J ends lost 8 bases and 6 bases, in that order; junction bases with no gene match: 14. The CDR3 totals 15 residues. Germline V gene sequence: CDR1 LNHDA, CDR2 SQIVND (reference sequence). The CDR3 loop is CASQGRGGSRDTQYF. The CDR3 DNA reads as TGTGCCAGTCAAGGGAGGGGAGGGTCCAGGGATACGCAGTATTTT.

This chain links TRBV2 with TRBJ1-5; TRBD1 might be the D (6 bases). Trimming stripped 5 bases from V and 2 bases from J, with 13 bases between. Germline V CDR1 and CDR2: SNHLY, FYNNEI. The CDR3 consists of 15 residues. The CDR3 loop is CASSTDRSGNQPQHF. The CDR3 DNA reads as TGTGCCAGCAGTACTGACAGGAGTGGCAATCAGCCCCAGCATTTT.

The V and J genes are TRBV3-1 (or the pseudogene TRBV3-2) and TRBJ1-3; D is perhaps TRBD1 (6 bases). Trimming removed 3 bases from V and 0 bases from J, with 6 bases in between. This CDR3 has 14 residues. In germline, CDR1 is LGHDT, CDR2 YNNKEL (reference sequence). The CDR3 region is CASSQGHSGNTIYF. The CDR3 nucleotides read TGTGCCAGCAGCCAGGGACACTCTGGAAACACCATATATTTT.

The rearrangement links TRBV19 to TRBJ1-6; 7 bases align to TRBD1. Trimming removed 6 bases from V and 10 bases from J; junction bases left unmatched: 18. CDR1 is LNHDA, CDR2 SQIVND, per germline (reference sequence). The CDR3 consists of 17 residues. As DNA, the CDR3 is TGTGCCAGTAGGGTTCGTCCGCCCCCAGGGGGAAGCTCACCCCTCCACTTT. Its protein is CASRVRPPPGGSSPLHF.

This chain uses TRBV27 with TRBJ2-1; 7 bases map to TRBD2. V was clipped by 7 bases and J by 4 bases; unmatched bases: 10. CDR1 MNHEY and CDR2 SMNVEV come from the germline V gene (reference sequence). This CDR3 spans 15 amino acids. CDR3: CASTLRASGYNEQFF. As DNA, the CDR3 is TGTGCCAGCACTTTGAGGGCTAGCGGATACAATGAGCAGTTCTTC.

This sequence joins TRBV9 and TRBJ2-5; 10 nucleotides align to TRBD2. Germline V gene sequence: CDR1 SGDLS, CDR2 YYNGEE. This CDR3 has 17 amino acids. Trimming took 7 bases from V and 1 from J; bases not matched to a gene: 13. The DNA for the CDR3 is TGTGCCAGCGGCGGAAACCGAGCGGGAGGGCCCCAAGAGACCCAGTACTTC. It specifies CASGGNRAGGPQETQYF. Full variable domain (rest looked up from reference TRBV9 and TRBJ2-5): DSGVTQTPKHLITATGQRVTLRCSPRSGDLSVYWYQQSLDQGLQFLIQYYNGEERAKGNILERFSAQQFPDLHSELNLSSLELGDSALYFCASGGNRAGGPQETQYFGPGTRLLVL.

The chain combines TRBV2 with TRBJ1-1, with a tentative D call TRBD1 (5 bases). CDR1 and CDR2 (germline): SNHLY, FYNNEI. Between the trimmed V and J ends, which lost 6 bases and 0 bases, there was a span of 14 bases. The CDR3 has 15 amino acids. In DNA form, the CDR3 reads TGTGCCAGCAGGGGCGGACAAATCATGAACACTGAAGCTTTCTTT. Its protein product is CASRGGQIMNTEAFF.

V usage is TRBV7-2 and J usage is TRBJ1-6, with D maybe TRBD1 (6 bases). The CDR3 sequence is 18 residues long. Germline assignment: CDR1 SGHTA and CDR2 FQGNSA. V lost 0 bases and J 4 bases, leaving 16 bases between the germline ends. The CDR3 DNA sequence: TGTGCCAGCAGCTTAGCGAGGAGGGGGGGGCTTTATAATTCACCCCTCCACTTT. Its translation is CASSLARRGGLYNSPLHF.